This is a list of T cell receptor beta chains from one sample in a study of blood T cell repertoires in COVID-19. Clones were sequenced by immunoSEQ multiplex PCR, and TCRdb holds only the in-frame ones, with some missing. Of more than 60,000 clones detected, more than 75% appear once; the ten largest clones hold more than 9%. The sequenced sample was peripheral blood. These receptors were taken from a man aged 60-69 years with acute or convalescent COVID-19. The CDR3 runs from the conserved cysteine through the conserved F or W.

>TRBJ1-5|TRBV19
CASNSGGLEPQHF
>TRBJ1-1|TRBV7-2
CASSQLLRQARF
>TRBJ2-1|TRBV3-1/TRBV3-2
CASSQGQGFEQFF
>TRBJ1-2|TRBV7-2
CASRPSGGPYGYTF
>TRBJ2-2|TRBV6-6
CASSYRDRGTGELFF
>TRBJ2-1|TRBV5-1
CASSLGASLEEQFF
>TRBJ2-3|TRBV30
CAWSPDTRTDTQYF
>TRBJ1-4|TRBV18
CASSRGQGATNEKLFF
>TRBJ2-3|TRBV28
CASFGLAGVTDTQYF
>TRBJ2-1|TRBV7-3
CASSRSRPGEQFF
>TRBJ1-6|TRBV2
CASSEDRGVSPLHF
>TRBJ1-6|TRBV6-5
CASSYSIRAESPLHF
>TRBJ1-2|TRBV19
CASSMMTDSYGYTF
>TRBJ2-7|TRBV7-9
CASSFGAAGLSQEQYF
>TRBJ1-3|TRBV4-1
CASSRGGSGNTIYF
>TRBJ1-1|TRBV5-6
CASSRGFSAFF
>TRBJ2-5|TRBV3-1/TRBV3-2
CAAFSIRDRDKETQYF
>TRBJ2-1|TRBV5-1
CASSLGHVGGLPISSYNEQFF
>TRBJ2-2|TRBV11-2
CASSLEGGYGELFF
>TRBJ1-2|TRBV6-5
CASRPGLTAYYGYTF
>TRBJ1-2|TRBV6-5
CASVRGATGYTF
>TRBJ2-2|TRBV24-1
CATSDPNTGELFF
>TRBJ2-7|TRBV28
CASSSPQRASYEQYF
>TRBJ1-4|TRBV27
CASSPDRGRGEKLFF
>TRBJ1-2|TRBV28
CATKGGGARYGYTF
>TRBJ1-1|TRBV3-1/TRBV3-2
CASSRRDAGGAFF
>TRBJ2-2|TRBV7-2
CASSLWGTGGTGELFF
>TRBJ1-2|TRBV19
CASSSRQNYGYTF
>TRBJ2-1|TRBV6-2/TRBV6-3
CASSQLTWGGRNEQFF
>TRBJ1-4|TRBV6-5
CASSYLRQGAVEKLFF
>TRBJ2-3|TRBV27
CASTPSRLAGYTDTQYF
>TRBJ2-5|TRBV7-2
CASSLGAGQETQYF
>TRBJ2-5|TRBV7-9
CASSARLAEETQYF
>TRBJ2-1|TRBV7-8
CASRSPASNEQFF
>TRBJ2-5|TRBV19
CASKAGNGETQYF
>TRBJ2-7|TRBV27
CASSFSAGPYEQYF
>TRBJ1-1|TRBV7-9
CASSSKQGNTEAFF
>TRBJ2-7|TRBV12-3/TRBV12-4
CASSHPLSPQYF
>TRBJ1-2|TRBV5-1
CASSLGAGMDYGYTF
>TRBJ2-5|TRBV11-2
CASSLGLAQETQYF
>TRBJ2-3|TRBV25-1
CASSVSGGPSTDTQYF
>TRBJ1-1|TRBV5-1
CASSPVAGGGTEAFF
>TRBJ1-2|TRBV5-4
CASSSWTGSGGYTF
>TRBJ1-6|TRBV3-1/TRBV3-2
CASSPFWDSNSPLHF
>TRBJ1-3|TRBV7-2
CASRLPGNRGLGNTIYF
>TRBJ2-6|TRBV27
CASSLSQREAGANVLTF